These 25 T cell receptor beta chains originate from one sample sequenced in a study of shared clonotypes between healthy human individuals. Sequenced by immunoSEQ multiplex PCR; TCRdb stores in-frame clones only, minus some. Seen here are 1.6 million or so clones, approximately 98.5% observed once, and the top ten hold roughly 0.35%. Sample: naive CD4+ T cells sorted from blood. The subset: CD45RA+ positively selected. These receptors were taken from a man aged 30 to 39 in good health.

The chain links TRBV27 to TRBJ2-1; D may match TRBD1 or TRBD2 (6 bases each). The V end was cut by 3 bases, the J end by 8 bases, with 8 bases between. Germline assignment: CDR1 MNHEY and CDR2 SMNVEV (reference sequence). There are 12 residues in the CDR3. CDR3 residues: CASSLRGDEQFF. DNA of the CDR3: TGTGCCAGCAGTTTGAGGGGGGATGAGCAGTTCTTC.

The rearrangement uses TRBV7-9 and TRBJ2-3; a possible D gene is TRBD2 (5 bases). CDR3 size: 14 residues. The ends were cut back, 1 base at V and 4 bases at J, with 9 bases in the middle. Looked up from germline, CDR1 is SEHNR and CDR2 is FQNEAQ (reference sequence). The CDR3 loop is CASSLDGGSDTQYF. Here the CDR3 DNA reads TGTGCCAGCAGCTTAGATGGAGGCTCAGATACGCAGTATTTT.

As regards this clone: The sample carries other DNA sequences with the same CDR3. The chain carries TRBV20-1 and TRBJ2-1; tentative D call: TRBD1 (5 bases). The CDR3 is made up of 11 amino acids. Germline-derived CDR1 and CDR2 are DFQATT and SNEGSKA (reference sequence). V lost 3 bases and J lost 6, with 6 bases in between. CDR3 nucleotide sequence: TGCAGTGCTAGTAGGGGCAATGAGCAGTTCTTC. It is translated as CSASRGNEQFF.

Details on this clone: Other DNA sequences in this sample translate to the same CDR3. The chain combines TRBV5-1 with TRBJ1-5, with D hard to call. V gave up 1 base and J gave up 0 bases, with 2 bases separating them. Germline V gene sequence: CDR1 SGHRS, CDR2 YFSETQ. The CDR3 sequence is 13 residues long. The CDR3 nucleotides are TGCGCCAGCAGCTTGTATAGCAATCAGCCCCAGCATTTT. Translation: CASSLYSNQPQHF. Drawing the rest from reference TRBV5-1 and TRBJ1-5, the complete variable domain is KAGVTQTPRYLIKTRGQQVTLSCSPISGHRSVSWYQQTPGQGLQFLFEYFSETQRNKGNFPGRFSGRQFSNSRSEMNVSTLELGDSALYLCASSLYSNQPQHFGDGTRLSIL.

The rearrangement uses TRBV28 and TRBJ1-2; no clear D gene. Trimming removed 2 bases at V and 3 bases at J, with 7 bases between. In germline, CDR1 is MDHEN, CDR2 SYDVKM. The CDR3 consists of 13 residues. CDR3 sequence reads: CASSLIGHYGYTF. Written as DNA, the CDR3 is TGTGCCAGCAGTTTAATCGGCCACTATGGCTACACCTTC.

Remarks on this clone: Within the sample, other DNA sequences also encode this same CDR3. This chain links TRBV9 with TRBJ2-1, with 9 bases identical to TRBD2. The junction had 2 bases not matched to a gene; V was cut back by 0 bases and J by 4 bases. Per the germline V gene, CDR1 is SGDLS and CDR2 is YYNGEE. This CDR3 comprises 15 residues. This chain's CDR3 is CASSVVAGVYNEQFF. CDR3 coding DNA: TGTGCCAGCAGCGTAGTAGCGGGAGTTTACAATGAGCAGTTCTTC.

The gene calls are TRBV5-8 and TRBJ1-2; the D gene is possibly TRBD1 (5 bases). Per the germline V gene, CDR1 is SGHTS and CDR2 is YDEGEE. The germline V and J ends were trimmed by 2 bases and 8 bases, with 25 bases remaining between them. This CDR3 spans 17 amino acids. The chain's CDR3 is CASSLIARPDTTQGYTF. In DNA, the CDR3 is TGTGCCAGCAGCTTAATAGCAAGGCCGGACACAACGCAGGGCTACACCTTC.

The rearrangement uses TRBV5-4 and TRBJ2-7, with D maybe TRBD1 (6 bases). Germline loops: CDR1 SGHNT, CDR2 YYREEE (reference sequence). CDR3 length: 14 residues. The V end was cut by 4 bases, the J end by 3 bases, with 14 bases between. In DNA, the CDR3 is TGTGCCAGCAGCAAAACCCGGGACAACTACGAGCAGTACTTC. This encodes CASSKTRDNYEQYF.

The genes are TRBV27 and TRBJ1-2, with TRBD1 identical over 10 bases. The V gene end was trimmed by 3 bases and the J gene end by 2 bases; junction bases not matched to a gene: 3. CDR1 is MNHEY, CDR2 SMNVEV, per germline (reference sequence). This CDR3 is 15 amino acids long. The CDR3 loop reads CASSLVGQGNYGYTF. CDR3 sequence (DNA): TGTGCCAGCAGTTTGGTGGGACAGGGGAACTATGGCTACACCTTC.

This sequence joins TRBV7-2 and TRBJ2-3; D is unresolved. Germline CDR1 is SGHTA and CDR2 is FQGNSA. V was pared by 2 bases and J by 4 bases, with 16 bases between. The CDR3 sequence is 16 residues long. The DNA of the CDR3 is TGTGCCAGCAGCTTACAGAGAAGCGCGGCCGCAGATACGCAGTATTTT. It is translated as CASSLQRSAAADTQYF.

This clone was observed a single time. J is TRBJ2-3 and V is TRBV6-6; D might be TRBD2 (6 bases). Germline CDR1 reads MNHNY; CDR2 reads SVGAGI (reference sequence). This CDR3 spans 13 amino acids. V lost 7 bases, J lost 4 bases, and 12 bases lay in between. The CDR3 nucleotides are TGTGCCAGCAAGGAGGGCTACGCAGATACGCAGTATTTT. Translating it yields CASKEGYADTQYF.

The chain combines TRBV2 with TRBJ2-7; TRBD2 agrees at 10 bases. Germline values: CDR1 SNHLY, CDR2 FYNNEI. This CDR3 is 16 amino acids long. The V segment lost 6 bases and the J segment 0 bases; nucleotides outside the gene matches: 8. CDR3 in amino acids: CASSGSGGVSSYEQYF. Here the CDR3 DNA reads TGTGCCAGCAGCGGCAGCGGGGGGGTAAGCTCCTACGAGCAGTACTTC.

The gene calls are TRBV7-2 and TRBJ2-7; 7 bases are a match to TRBD2. After removal of 0 bases from V and 10 bases from J, the junction contained 12 bases not matched to a gene. The CDR3 covers 15 residues. From germline, CDR1 is SGHTA and CDR2 FQGNSA. CDR3 sequence: CASSLAPSGGDYQYF. The CDR3 DNA follows: TGTGCCAGCAGCTTAGCCCCGTCAGGTGGGGACTATCAGTACTTC.

The V and J genes are TRBV7-9 and TRBJ2-7; 12 bases align to TRBD2. Unmatched junction bases numbered 9, after V lost 5 bases and J lost 7 bases. This CDR3 contains 15 residues. Germline CDR1 reads SEHNR; CDR2 reads FQNEAQ (reference sequence). In DNA, the CDR3 is TGTGCCAGCAGCCTCCCTAGCGGGAGGGCCGGTGAGCAGTACTTC. This translates into CASSLPSGRAGEQYF.

The chain uses TRBV18 and TRBJ2-2; D unresolved. This CDR3 is 15 amino acids long. Germline V gene sequence: CDR1 KGHSH, CDR2 LQKENI. With 1 base removed from V and 2 bases from J, the gap between germline ends came to 8 bases. The CDR3 reads CASSPLISNTGELFF. CDR3 in DNA: TGTGCCAGCTCACCACTCATTTCTAACACCGGGGAGCTGTTTTTT.

CDR3: CASSVFDSWRDEQFF. As DNA, the CDR3 is TGTGCCAGCAGCGTCTTTGATTCGTGGCGAGATGAGCAGTTCTTC. J is TRBJ2-1 and V is TRBV9, with unresolved D. CDR3 length: 15 amino acids. Germline loops: CDR1 SGDLS, CDR2 YYNGEE. Trimming took 2 bases from V and 8 from J, leaving 17 bases between them.

The chain employs TRBV11-2 and TRBJ1-2; D might be TRBD1 (6 bases). CDR3 length: 16 amino acids. Germline V gene sequence: CDR1 SGHAT, CDR2 FQNNGV. Trimming left V 2 bases short and J 3 bases short, with 16 bases between. CDR3 protein: CASSLSRGASYYGYTF. The CDR3 DNA reads TGTGCCAGCAGCTTATCACGGGGGGCGAGCTACTATGGCTACACCTTC. Using reference TRBV11-2 and TRBJ1-2 for the parts outside the CDR3, the full variable domain is EAGVAQSPRYKIIEKRQSVAFWCNPISGHATLYWYQQILGQGPKLLIQFQNNGVVDDSQLPKDRFSAERLKGVDSTLKIQPAKLEDSAVYLCASSLSRGASYYGYTFGSGTRLTVV.

The rearrangement uses TRBV28 and TRBJ1-2; unclear D gene. CDR3 length equals 12 residues. Germline assignment: CDR1 MDHEN and CDR2 SYDVKM. With 9 bases removed from V and 7 bases from J, the gap between germline ends came to 15 bases. CDR3 protein: CASRARDSGYTF. The CDR3 nucleotides read TGTGCCAGTAGGGCCCGAGACTCTGGCTACACCTTC.

CDR3 in DNA: TGCGCCAGCAGTCGGGTCAGCGGGAGGGCCAAGATAGATACGCAGTATTTT. Encoded protein: CASSRVSGRAKIDTQYF. V is TRBV5-1 and J is TRBJ2-3; 10 positions match TRBD2. CDR1 and CDR2 from the germline V gene are SGHRS and YFSETQ. V shed 5 bases and J 5 bases; nucleotides not matched to a gene: 14. The CDR3 totals 17 residues. Full variable domain (missing parts from reference TRBV5-1 and TRBJ2-3): KAGVTQTPRYLIKTRGQQVTLSCSPISGHRSVSWYQQTPGQGLQFLFEYFSETQRNKGNFPGRFSGRQFSNSRSEMNVSTLELGDSALYLCASSRVSGRAKIDTQYFGPGTRLTVL.

V gene TRBV6-1 combines with J gene TRBJ2-7, with 8 bases matching TRBD1. The V gene end was trimmed by 7 bases and the J gene end by 3 bases; junction bases not matched to a gene: 8. CDR3 length equals 14 residues. Germline-derived CDR1 and CDR2 are MNHNS and SASEGT. The CDR3: CASTRVRGHYEQYF. CDR3 coding DNA: TGTGCCAGCACCAGAGTCAGGGGGCACTACGAGCAGTACTTC.

The chain employs TRBV18 and TRBJ1-1; a weak D match, TRBD1 (6 bases). There are 15 residues in the CDR3. CDR1 is KGHSH, CDR2 LQKENI, per germline. V lost 2 bases and J 1 base, leaving 11 bases between the germline ends. CDR3 bases: TGTGCCAGCTCACCAGCGGCAGGGGCGAACACTGAAGCTTTCTTT. It is translated as CASSPAAGANTEAFF.

The gene calls are TRBV2 and TRBJ1-4; TRBD1 might be the D (6 bases). V lost 6 bases to trimming and J lost 8 bases, with 19 bases between them. Germline V gene lookup returns CDR1 SNHLY and CDR2 FYNNEI. The CDR3 loop spans 15 amino acids. DNA of the CDR3: TGTGCCAGCAGCGAGGGGGATTTTCTACGAGAAAAACTGTTTTTT. Its protein product is CASSEGDFLREKLFF.

This clone was counted once. The chain links TRBV6-4 to TRBJ2-1; 7 bases map to TRBD2. This CDR3 comprises 15 residues. CDR1 is MRHNA, CDR2 SNTAGT, per germline. V shed 3 bases, J shed 0 bases, and the junction held 2 bases outside the gene matches. The CDR3 sequence is CASSEASGSYNEQFF. The CDR3 DNA reads as TGTGCCAGCAGTGAGGCTAGCGGCTCCTACAATGAGCAGTTCTTC.

The chain employs TRBV20-1 and TRBJ2-5; D ambiguous. The CDR3 totals 10 residues. Looked up from germline, CDR1 is DFQATT and CDR2 is SNEGSKA (reference sequence). Trimming took off 5 bases at V and 5 bases at J, with 6 bases between the two ends. The CDR3: CSAYKETQYF. The CDR3 nucleotides read TGCAGTGCTTATAAGGAGACCCAGTACTTC.

The rearrangement uses TRBV6-6 and TRBJ2-1; D gene ambiguous. V was pared by 0 bases and J by 0 bases, with 9 bases between. Looked up from germline, CDR1 is MNHNY and CDR2 is SVGAGI (reference sequence). CDR3 size: 16 residues. CDR3 sequence: CASSYSAPSSYNEQFF. Written as DNA, the CDR3 is TGTGCCAGCAGTTACTCTGCCCCGAGCTCCTACAATGAGCAGTTCTTC.